The 24 T cell receptor beta chains below all came from one sample that was sequenced in a study of T-cell reconstitution after alpha-beta-depleted transplantation in children. A library of TCRbeta sequences, prepared with unique molecular identifiers, was generated. Using its own MiXCR run on the PCR reads, TCRdb lists one record per CDR3 protein. The table lists fewer than 700,000 distinct CDR3 sequences, 20% to 25% of them singletons. Specimen: PBMCs, mostly from graft donor cells, collected 360 days after TCRalphabeta/CD19-depleted stem cell transplant. The receptors here all came from a boy in the first two years of life who had a stem cell transplant for acute myeloid leukemia, so the T cells may come from the graft donor.

This clonotype was recorded many times. The chain uses TRBV5-1 and TRBJ2-1; TRBD1 agrees at 8 bases. CDR1 and CDR2 from the germline V gene are SGHRS and YFSETQ. This CDR3 has 14 residues. Germline trimming cut 4 bases from V and 8 bases from J; bases unmatched to any gene: 8. CDR3 amino acids: CASSPGTGFDEQFF. As DNA, the CDR3 is TGCGCCAGCAGCCCCGGGACAGGTTTCGATGAGCAGTTCTTC.

Ten or more counts support this clonotype. The chain recombines TRBV20-1 with TRBJ2-5, with 8 bases aligning to TRBD2. From germline, CDR1 is DFQATT and CDR2 SNEGSKA (reference sequence). The trim removed 3 bases at V and 5 bases at J, leaving 14 bases unmatched. This CDR3 contains 16 residues. The CDR3 DNA reads as TGCAGTGCTAGGGGTGAGGCCGGGGGGGCACGGGAGACCCAGTACTTC. It encodes CSARGEAGGARETQYF.

This sequence joins TRBV11-1 and TRBJ2-7; 7 bases map to TRBD1. This CDR3 is 12 amino acids long. Per the germline V gene, CDR1 is SGHAT and CDR2 is FQDESV (reference sequence). With V trimmed by 4 bases and J by 5 bases, 2 bases remained unmatched. The chain's CDR3 is CASSYDRDEQYF. In nucleotides, the CDR3 is TGTGCCAGCAGCTACGACAGGGACGAGCAGTACTTC.

The rearrangement joins TRBV5-1 to TRBJ2-1; no reliable D call. The germline V gene encodes CDR1 SGHRS and CDR2 YFSETQ. This CDR3 has 13 amino acids. With 0 bases removed from V and 7 bases from J, the gap between germline ends came to 8 bases. The CDR3 region has the DNA TGCGCCAGCAGCTTGGCCGTGGTTAATGAGCAGTTCTTC. Protein sequence: CASSLAVVNEQFF.

In its sample, this clonotype was seen many times. This chain connects TRBV18 to TRBJ2-1; possible D gene TRBD2, 6 bases. The CDR3 sequence is 16 residues long. V was clipped by 2 bases and J by 7 bases, with 18 bases between them. Germline V gene sequence: CDR1 KGHSH, CDR2 LQKENI. The CDR3, as DNA: TGTGCCAGCTCACCAAAGGGGCGGGGCGAGGGAAATGAGCAGTTCTTC. Amino acid sequence: CASSPKGRGEGNEQFF.

This clonotype came up many times. V usage is TRBV9 and J usage is TRBJ2-7, with TRBD2 matching 7 bases. Germline CDR1 SGDLS, CDR2 YYNGEE. J was trimmed by 2 bases and V by 4 bases; bases with no gene match: 6. The CDR3 is made up of 14 amino acids. CDR3 bases: TGTGCCAGCAGCCCGGGAGGACTAGCCTACGAGCAGTACTTC. Translation: CASSPGGLAYEQYF.

This clonotype was recorded only once. This chain connects TRBV11-1 to TRBJ2-5; maybe TRBD1 (5 bases). Per the germline V gene, CDR1 is SGHAT and CDR2 is FQDESV (reference sequence). This CDR3 spans 16 amino acids. V lost 5 bases and J lost 3, with 19 bases in between. The CDR3 spells CASSARLTGFEETQYF. CDR3 coding DNA: TGTGCCAGCAGCGCCAGGTTAACAGGCTTTGAAGAGACCCAGTACTTC.

This clonotype was seen more than once but under ten times. This chain uses TRBV20-1 with TRBJ1-5; the D is unclear. Germline V CDR1 and CDR2: DFQATT, SNEGSKA (reference sequence). Trimming removed 3 bases from V and 7 bases from J, with 7 bases in between. The CDR3 spans 11 residues. The CDR3 DNA is TGCAGTGCTAGCGGGGTCCAGCCCCAGCATTTT. As protein: CSASGVQPQHF.

The V and J genes are TRBV12-3 or TRBV12-4 and TRBJ2-1, with D possibly being TRBD1 (6 bases). Trimming cost V 3 bases and J 0 bases, with 12 bases left between them. The length of the CDR3 is 16 residues. The CDR3 region has the DNA TGTGCCAGCAGTTTCTTCACAGGGACCTCCTACAATGAGCAGTTCTTC. It codes for CASSFFTGTSYNEQFF.

The J gene is TRBJ2-2, the V gene TRBV28; 12 bases are shared with TRBD1. Germline CDR1 is MDHEN and CDR2 is SYDVKM. CDR3 length equals 14 residues. After removal of 6 bases from V and 13 bases from J, the junction contained 9 bases not matched to a gene. CDR3 amino acids: CASRFTGTGGGLFF. CDR3 bases: TGTGCCAGCAGGTTCACCGGGACAGGGGGCGGGCTGTTTTTT. Using reference TRBV28 and TRBJ2-2 for the parts outside the CDR3, the full variable domain is DVKVTQSSRYLVKRTGEKVFLECVQDMDHENMFWYRQDPGLGLRLIYFSYDVKMKEKGDIPEGYSVSREKKERFSLILESASTNQTSMYLCASRFTGTGGGLFFGEGSRLTVL.

This chain links TRBV9 with TRBJ2-1, with TRBD2 as a possible D gene (5 bases). This CDR3 is built from 13 residues. V shed 3 bases and J shed 9 bases, with 13 bases lying between them. Per germline, CDR1 SGDLS and CDR2 YYNGEE. The CDR3 nucleotides read TGTGCCAGCAGCGAACTAGTTTATTCTGAGCAGTTCTTC. This sequence encodes CASSELVYSEQFF.

The chain recombines TRBV5-6 with TRBJ2-7; perhaps TRBD2 as D (6 bases). Trimming took 3 bases from V and 4 from J, leaving 11 bases between them. This CDR3 spans 13 amino acids. Looked up from germline, CDR1 is SGHDT and CDR2 is YYEEEE. CDR3 bases: TGTGCCAGCAGCTCGGGGGACTTATACGAGCAGTACGTC. It encodes CASSSGDLYEQYV.

Only one count was recorded for this clonotype. Relative to the germline gene, one junction end is altered; a read error may explain this. In nucleotides, the CDR3 is TGTGCCAGCAGTGATTCAACTGGGACAGGGGCCAATGAGAAACTGTTTTTT. The encoded protein is CASSDSTGTGANEKLFF. The V gene is TRBV25-1, the J gene TRBJ1-4; 10 bases match TRBD1. Germline values: CDR1 MGHDK, CDR2 SYGVNS. The CDR3 spans 17 residues.

The CDR3 loop reads CASSTTGTGGRYGYTF. The DNA of the CDR3 is TGCGCCAGCAGCACAACCGGGACAGGGGGTCGGTATGGCTACACCTTC. The V and J genes are TRBV5-1 and TRBJ1-2, with TRBD1 matching 11 bases. The CDR3 consists of 16 residues. From germline, CDR1 is SGHRS and CDR2 YFSETQ. The ends lost 4 bases at V and 5 bases at J; junction bases unmatched: 10.

The chain combines TRBV7-2 with TRBJ1-1, with D possibly matching TRBD1 (5 bases). CDR1 SGHTA and CDR2 FQGNSA come from the germline V gene. The CDR3 runs to 14 residues. V lost 0 bases to trimming and J lost 5 bases, with 10 bases between them. CDR3 coding DNA: TGTGCCAGCAGCTTAGCGGGGGAACGGACTGAAGCTTTCTTT. It translates to CASSLAGERTEAFF.

This clonotype was detected only a few times. J is TRBJ2-1 and V is TRBV14, with D possibly called TRBD1 or TRBD2 (5 bases each). CDR3 length equals 16 residues. Germline V gene lookup returns CDR1 SGHDN and CDR2 FVKESK. V dropped 0 bases and J dropped 3 bases, with 12 bases sitting between them. CDR3 region: CASSQDRQGVYNEQFF. CDR3 nucleotides: TGTGCCAGCAGCCAAGATCGGCAGGGAGTCTACAATGAGCAGTTCTTC.

This clonotype was recorded many times. The DNA for the CDR3 is TGTGCCAGCAGCCGTCCCATGACTAGCCTCGCAGATACGCAGTATTTT. Encoded protein: CASSRPMTSLADTQYF. V gene TRBV5-6 combines with J gene TRBJ2-3; 7 bases agree with TRBD2. The germline V gene encodes CDR1 SGHDT and CDR2 YYEEEE. J lost 4 bases, V lost 4 bases, and 12 bases had no gene match. The CDR3 is 16 residues long. Supplemented by reference TRBV5-6 and TRBJ2-3, the full variable domain reads DAGVTQSPTHLIKTRGQQVTLRCSPKSGHDTVSWYQQALGQGPQFIFQYYEEEERQRGNFPDRFSGHQFPNYSSELNVNALLLGDSALYLCASSRPMTSLADTQYFGPGTRLTVL.

This clonotype was counted only a few times. This chain connects TRBV12-3 or TRBV12-4 to TRBJ2-1, with 8 bases fitting TRBD2. Losses at the gene ends were 4 bases for V and 4 bases for J; bases not matched to a gene: 12. The CDR3 has 17 residues. CDR3 in DNA: TGTGCCAGCAGTTCTCTCGGGGGGGCCTCCTTTTACAATGAGCAGTTCTTC. Amino acid sequence: CASSSLGGASFYNEQFF.

Ten or more counts support this clonotype. CDR3 sequence (DNA): TGTGCCAGCAGTTTGTCCGGAGATTTATACAATGAGCAGTTCTTC. Amino acid sequence: CASSLSGDLYNEQFF. V and J are TRBV27 and TRBJ2-1; D is unclear. CDR1 is MNHEY and CDR2 is SMNVEV in the germline V gene (reference sequence). The V gene lost 3 bases and the J gene lost 4 bases, with 13 bases spanning the gap. This CDR3 spans 15 amino acids.

V usage is TRBV30 and J usage is TRBJ2-7; D unclear. The CDR3 has 11 residues. Trimming pared 0 bases from V and 5 bases from J, leaving 5 bases between. Germline V lookup: CDR1 GTSNPN, CDR2 SVGIG (reference sequence). CDR3 sequence: CAWSVNHEQYF. CDR3 DNA sequence: TGTGCCTGGAGTGTAAACCACGAGCAGTACTTC.

This clonotype was seen repeatedly, ten times or more. The V gene is TRBV29-1, the J gene TRBJ2-1, with TRBD2 matching over 11 bases. Germline CDR1 is SQVTM and CDR2 is ANQGSEA. The CDR3 runs to 15 residues. Germline trimming cut 3 bases from V and 6 bases from J; bases unmatched to any gene: 7. This CDR3 is CSVEVAGGLVNEQFF. The CDR3 DNA reads as TGCAGCGTTGAGGTAGCGGGGGGGCTCGTCAATGAGCAGTTCTTC.

The CDR3 is CASAYQGRYQETQYF. CDR3 sequence (DNA): TGTGCCAGCGCATACCAGGGACGGTATCAAGAGACCCAGTACTTC. The chain uses TRBV27 and TRBJ2-5; D tentatively reads TRBD1 or TRBD2 (5 bases each). The CDR3 extends over 15 amino acids. V was trimmed by 8 bases and J by 2 bases, leaving 18 bases between them. Germline V lookup: CDR1 MNHEY, CDR2 SMNVEV (reference sequence).

J is TRBJ2-1 and V is TRBV20-1, with D tentatively TRBD2 (6 bases). V lost 3 bases to trimming and J lost 9 bases, with 21 bases between them. This CDR3 is built from 15 residues. Per the germline V gene, CDR1 is DFQATT and CDR2 is SNEGSKA (reference sequence). This CDR3 reads CSARAGTPPSGEQFF. For the CDR3, the DNA is TGCAGTGCTAGGGCCGGGACTCCCCCGTCTGGTGAGCAGTTCTTC.

At least ten counts were recorded for this clonotype. This rearrangement joins TRBV27 to TRBJ2-7; D is unclear. Trimming shortened V by 5 bases and J by 6 bases, and 20 bases separated the two germline ends. The germline V gene encodes CDR1 MNHEY and CDR2 SMNVEV (reference sequence). CDR3 length: 15 residues. The CDR3 DNA follows: TGTGCCAGCAGTCCCCCCGGCTTTCTTGTGAGCGAGCAGTACTTC. Encoded protein: CASSPPGFLVSEQYF.